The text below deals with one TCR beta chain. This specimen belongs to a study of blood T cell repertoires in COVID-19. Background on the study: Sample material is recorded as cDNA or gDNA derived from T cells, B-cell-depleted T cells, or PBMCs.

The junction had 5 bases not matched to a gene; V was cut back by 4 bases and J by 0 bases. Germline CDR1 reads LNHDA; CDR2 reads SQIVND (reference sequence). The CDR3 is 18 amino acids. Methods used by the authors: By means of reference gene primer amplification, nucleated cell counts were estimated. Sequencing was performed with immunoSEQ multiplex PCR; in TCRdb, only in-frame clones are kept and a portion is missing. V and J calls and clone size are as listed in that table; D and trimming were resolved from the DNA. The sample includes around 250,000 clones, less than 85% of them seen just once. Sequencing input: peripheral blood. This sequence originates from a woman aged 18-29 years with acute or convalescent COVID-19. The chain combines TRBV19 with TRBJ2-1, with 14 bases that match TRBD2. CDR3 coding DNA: TGTGCCAGTAGTACCCTGGGACTAGCGGGGGCCTCCTACAATGAGCAGTTCTTC. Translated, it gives CASSTLGLAGASYNEQFF.